The 5 T cell receptor beta chains below all came from one sample that was sequenced in a study of blood T cell repertoires in COVID-19. Some clones are missing from TCRdb's copy, which holds only in-frame ones; the method was immunoSEQ multiplex PCR. The table records roughly 100,000 clones, 65% to 90% of them present only once. The specimen sequenced was peripheral blood. These TCRs come from a man aged 50 to 59 with acute or convalescent COVID-19.

J is TRBJ1-4 and V is TRBV6-5; D gene unclear. Trimming removed 2 bases at V and 6 bases at J, with 10 bases between. The germline gives CDR1 MNHEY, CDR2 SVGAGI. The CDR3 contains 14 residues. CDR3 sequence (DNA): TGTGCCAGCAGTTACACCGGTTATGATGAAAAACTGTTTTTT. Translated: CASSYTGYDEKLFF.

The chain combines TRBV11-2 with TRBJ1-5; 7 bases fit TRBD1. Germline CDR1 is SGHAT and CDR2 is FQNNGV. The CDR3 is 14 residues long. The trim removed 2 bases at V and 5 bases at J, leaving 3 bases unmatched. The CDR3 DNA reads TGTGCCAGCAGCTTACAGGGGGAGGATCAGCCCCAGCATTTT. Residues: CASSLQGEDQPQHF.

This chain links TRBV7-3 with TRBJ2-3; tentatively, D is TRBD1 (5 bases). Germline loops: CDR1 SGHTA, CDR2 FQGTGA. This CDR3 is 16 amino acids long. V was clipped by 4 bases and J by 5 bases, with 19 bases between them. The DNA for the CDR3 is TGTGCCAGCAGCTCCCGTGGCAGGGCATATAAAGATACGCAGTATTTT. Its protein product is CASSSRGRAYKDTQYF.

CDR3 sequence reads: CASSVRQDQNYGYTF. DNA for the CDR3: TGTGCCAGCAGCGTAAGACAGGATCAGAACTATGGCTACACCTTC. The chain employs TRBV9 and TRBJ1-2; perhaps TRBD1 as D (6 bases). CDR3 length equals 15 residues. Germline loops: CDR1 SGDLS, CDR2 YYNGEE. V lost 1 base to trimming and J lost 2 bases, with 12 bases between them. The variable domain in full, completed from reference TRBV9 and TRBJ1-2, reads DSGVTQTPKHLITATGQRVTLRCSPRSGDLSVYWYQQSLDQGLQFLIQYYNGEERAKGNILERFSAQQFPDLHSELNLSSLELGDSALYFCASSVRQDQNYGYTFGSGTRLTVV.

The chain carries TRBV18 and TRBJ2-7, with TRBD2 matching over 7 bases. The germline V gene encodes CDR1 KGHSH and CDR2 LQKENI. CDR3 size: 17 residues. The trim removed 0 bases at V and 0 bases at J, leaving 8 bases unmatched. The CDR3 nucleotides read TGTGCCAGCTCACCACCGTCGCTCGGCGGGAGCTCCTACGAGCAGTACTTC. Its protein is CASSPPSLGGSSYEQYF.